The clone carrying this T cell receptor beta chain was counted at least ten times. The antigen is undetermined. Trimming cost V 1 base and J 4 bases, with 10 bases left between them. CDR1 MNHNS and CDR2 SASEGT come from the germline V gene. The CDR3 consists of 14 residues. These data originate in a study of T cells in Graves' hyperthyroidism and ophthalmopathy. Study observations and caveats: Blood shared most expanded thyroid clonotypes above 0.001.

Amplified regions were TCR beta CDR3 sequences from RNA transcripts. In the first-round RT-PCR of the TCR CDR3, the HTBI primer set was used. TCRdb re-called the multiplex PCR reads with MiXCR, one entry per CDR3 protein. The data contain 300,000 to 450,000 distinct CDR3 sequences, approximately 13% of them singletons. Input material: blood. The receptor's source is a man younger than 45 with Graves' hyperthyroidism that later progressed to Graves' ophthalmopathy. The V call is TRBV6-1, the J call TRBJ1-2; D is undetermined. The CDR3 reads CASSEVRTAYGYTF. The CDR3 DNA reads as TGTGCCAGCAGTGAAGTTAGGACGGCCTATGGCTACACCTTC.